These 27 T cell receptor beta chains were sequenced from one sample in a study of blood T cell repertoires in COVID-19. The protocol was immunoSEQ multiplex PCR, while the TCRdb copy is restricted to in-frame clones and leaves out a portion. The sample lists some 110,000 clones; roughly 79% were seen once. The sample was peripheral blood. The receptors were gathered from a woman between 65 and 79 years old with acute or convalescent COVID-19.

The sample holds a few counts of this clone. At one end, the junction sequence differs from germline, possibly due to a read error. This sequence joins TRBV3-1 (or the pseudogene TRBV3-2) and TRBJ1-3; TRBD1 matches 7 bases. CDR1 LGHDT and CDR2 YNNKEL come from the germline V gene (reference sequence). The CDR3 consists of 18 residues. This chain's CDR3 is CASNQDGHRGSSGNTIYF. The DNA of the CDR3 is TGTGCCAGCAACCAAGATGGTCACAGGGGAAGCTCTGGAAACACCATATATTTT.

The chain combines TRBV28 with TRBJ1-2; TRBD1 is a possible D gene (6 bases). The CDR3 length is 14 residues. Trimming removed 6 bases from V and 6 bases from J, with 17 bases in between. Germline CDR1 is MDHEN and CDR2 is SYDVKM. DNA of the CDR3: TGTGCCAGCAGGGGAAGGGGGGGTGAGGATGGCTACACCTTC. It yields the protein CASRGRGGEDGYTF.

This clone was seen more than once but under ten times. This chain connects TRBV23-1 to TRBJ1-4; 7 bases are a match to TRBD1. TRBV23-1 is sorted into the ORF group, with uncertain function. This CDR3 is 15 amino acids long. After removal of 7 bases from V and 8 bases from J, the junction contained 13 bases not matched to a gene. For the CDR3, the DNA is TGCGCCAGCACCCAACCCGGGACAGCTAGGGAAAAACTGTTTTTT. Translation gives CASTQPGTAREKLFF.

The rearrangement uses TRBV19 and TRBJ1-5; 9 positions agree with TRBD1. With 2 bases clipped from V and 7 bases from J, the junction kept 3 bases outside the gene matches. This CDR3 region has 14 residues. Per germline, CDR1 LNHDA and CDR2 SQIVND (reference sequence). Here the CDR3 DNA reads TGTGCCAGTAGTATACGGGACAGGGTACAGCCCCAGCATTTT. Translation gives CASSIRDRVQPQHF.

This CDR3 reads CASSRGTAADTQYF. Written as DNA, the CDR3 is TGCGCCAGCAGCCGCGGGACGGCGGCGGATACGCAGTATTTT. The rearrangement links TRBV5-1 to TRBJ2-3, with D possibly TRBD2 on 6 matching bases. The germline V gene encodes CDR1 SGHRS and CDR2 YFSETQ. This CDR3 has 14 amino acids. Trimming cost V 4 bases and J 6 bases, with 15 bases left between them.

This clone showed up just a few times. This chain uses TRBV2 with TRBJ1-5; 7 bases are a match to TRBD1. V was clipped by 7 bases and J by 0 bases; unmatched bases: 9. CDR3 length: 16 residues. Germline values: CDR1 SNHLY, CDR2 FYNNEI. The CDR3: CASNQGDLYSNQPQHF. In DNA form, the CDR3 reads TGTGCCAGCAATCAGGGGGACCTATATAGCAATCAGCCCCAGCATTTT. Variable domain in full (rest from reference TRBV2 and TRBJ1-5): EPEVTQTPSHQVTQMGQEVILRCVPISNHLYFYWYRQILGQKVEFLVSFYNNEISEKSEIFDDQFSVERPDGSNFTLKIRSTKLEDSAMYFCASNQGDLYSNQPQHFGDGTRLSIL.

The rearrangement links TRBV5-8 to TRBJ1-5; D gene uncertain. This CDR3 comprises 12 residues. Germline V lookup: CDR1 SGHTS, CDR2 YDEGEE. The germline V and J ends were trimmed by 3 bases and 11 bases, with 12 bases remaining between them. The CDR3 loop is CASSSRTASQHF. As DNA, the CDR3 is TGTGCCAGCAGCTCCCGTACCGCGTCCCAGCATTTT.

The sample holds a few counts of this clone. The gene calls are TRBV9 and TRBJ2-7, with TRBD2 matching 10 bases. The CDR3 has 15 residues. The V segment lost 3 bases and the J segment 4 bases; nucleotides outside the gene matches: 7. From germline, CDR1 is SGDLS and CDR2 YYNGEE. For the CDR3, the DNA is TGTGCCAGCAGCGAAACCGGGACTAGCGCATACGAGCAGTACTTC. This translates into CASSETGTSAYEQYF.

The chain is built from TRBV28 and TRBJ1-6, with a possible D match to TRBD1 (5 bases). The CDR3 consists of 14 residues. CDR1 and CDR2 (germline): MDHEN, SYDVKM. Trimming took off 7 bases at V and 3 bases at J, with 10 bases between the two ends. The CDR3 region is CASTPQGYNSPLHF. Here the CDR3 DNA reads TGTGCCAGCACCCCCCAGGGCTATAATTCACCCCTCCACTTT.

This CDR3 reads CASSLGLQGAANTEAFF. The CDR3 DNA follows: TGTGCCAGCAGCTTGGGGTTACAGGGGGCCGCGAACACTGAAGCTTTCTTT. This rearrangement joins TRBV5-6 to TRBJ1-1; 9 nucleotides align to TRBD1. The trim removed 0 bases at V and 1 base at J, leaving 7 bases unmatched. This CDR3 has 17 residues. Per the germline V gene, CDR1 is SGHDT and CDR2 is YYEEEE.

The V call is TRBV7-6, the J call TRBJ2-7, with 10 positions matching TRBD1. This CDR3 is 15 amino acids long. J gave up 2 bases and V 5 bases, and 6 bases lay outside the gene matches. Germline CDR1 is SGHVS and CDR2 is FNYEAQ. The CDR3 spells CASSPGGQGPYEQYF. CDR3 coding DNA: TGTGCCAGCAGCCCCGGGGGACAGGGGCCCTACGAGCAGTACTTC. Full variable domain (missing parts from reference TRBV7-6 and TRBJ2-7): GAGVSQSPRYKVTKRGQDVALRCDPISGHVSLYWYRQALGQGPEFLTYFNYEAQQDKSGLPNDRFSAERPEGSISTLTIQRTEQRDSAMYRCASSPGGQGPYEQYFGPGTRLTVT.

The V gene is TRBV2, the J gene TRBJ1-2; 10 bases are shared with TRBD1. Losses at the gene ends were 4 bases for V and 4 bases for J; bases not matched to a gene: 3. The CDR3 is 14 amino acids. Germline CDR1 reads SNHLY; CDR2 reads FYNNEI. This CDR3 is CASSGTGGGYGYTF. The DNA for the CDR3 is TGTGCCAGCAGTGGGACAGGGGGGGGCTATGGCTACACCTTC.

For the CDR3, the DNA is TGTGCCAGCAGTTCCACTCGGGTTCTAGCGGGAGGAGAGACCCAGTACTTC. It encodes CASSSTRVLAGGETQYF. V and J are TRBV6-2 or TRBV6-3 and TRBJ2-5; TRBD2 agrees at 11 bases. This CDR3 comprises 17 residues. Germline V gives CDR1 MNHEY, CDR2 SVGEGT. V was pared by 4 bases and J by 4 bases, with 11 bases of the junction left unmatched.

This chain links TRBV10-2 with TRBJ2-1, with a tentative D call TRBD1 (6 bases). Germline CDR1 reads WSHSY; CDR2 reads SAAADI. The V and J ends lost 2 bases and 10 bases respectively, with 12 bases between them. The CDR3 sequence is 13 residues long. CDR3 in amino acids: CASSERGQREQFF. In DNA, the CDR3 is TGCGCCAGCAGTGAGAGGGGACAACGGGAGCAGTTCTTC.

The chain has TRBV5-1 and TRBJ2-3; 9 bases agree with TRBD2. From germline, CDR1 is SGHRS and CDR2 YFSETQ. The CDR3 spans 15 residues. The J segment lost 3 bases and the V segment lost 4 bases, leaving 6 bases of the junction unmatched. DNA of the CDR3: TGCGCCAGCAGCGGAGCGGGAGGCGGTACAGATACGCAGTATTTT. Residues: CASSGAGGGTDTQYF.

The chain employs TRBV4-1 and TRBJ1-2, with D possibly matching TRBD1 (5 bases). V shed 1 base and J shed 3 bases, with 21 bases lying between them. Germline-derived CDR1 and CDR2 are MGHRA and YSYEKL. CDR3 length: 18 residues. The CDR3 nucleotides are TGCGCCAGCAGCCAAGCCCTCTCGTCTGGGGCTCGGGACTATGGCTACACCTTC. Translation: CASSQALSSGARDYGYTF.

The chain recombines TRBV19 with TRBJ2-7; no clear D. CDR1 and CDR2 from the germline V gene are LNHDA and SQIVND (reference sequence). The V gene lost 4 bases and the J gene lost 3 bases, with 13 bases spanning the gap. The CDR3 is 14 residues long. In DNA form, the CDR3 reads TGTGCCAGTAGTAGACGGAGCCCTCTCTACGAGCAGTACTTC. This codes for CASSRRSPLYEQYF.

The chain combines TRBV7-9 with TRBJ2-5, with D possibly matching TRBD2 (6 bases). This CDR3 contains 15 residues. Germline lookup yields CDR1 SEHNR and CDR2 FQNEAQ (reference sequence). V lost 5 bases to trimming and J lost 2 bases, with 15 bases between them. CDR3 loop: CASSLGSGDQETQYF. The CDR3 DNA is TGTGCCAGCAGCCTGGGTAGCGGAGATCAAGAGACCCAGTACTTC.

The CDR3: CASNPYGGTLGEKLFF. CDR3 nucleotides: TGTGCCAGCAACCCTTACGGGGGGACGCTAGGTGAAAAACTGTTTTTT. V and J are TRBV9 and TRBJ1-4; perhaps TRBD1 as D (5 bases). Trimming cost V 6 bases and J 7 bases, with 22 bases left between them. Germline values: CDR1 SGDLS, CDR2 YYNGEE. This CDR3 region has 16 residues. Supplemented by reference TRBV9 and TRBJ1-4, the full variable domain reads DSGVTQTPKHLITATGQRVTLRCSPRSGDLSVYWYQQSLDQGLQFLIQYYNGEERAKGNILERFSAQQFPDLHSELNLSSLELGDSALYFCASNPYGGTLGEKLFFGSGTQLSVL.

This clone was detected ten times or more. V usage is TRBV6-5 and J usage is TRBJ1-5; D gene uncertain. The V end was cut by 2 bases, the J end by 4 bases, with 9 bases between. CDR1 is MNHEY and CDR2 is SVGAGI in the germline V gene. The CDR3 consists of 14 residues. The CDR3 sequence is CASSYASGNQPQHF. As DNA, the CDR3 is TGTGCCAGCAGTTACGCTTCAGGTAATCAGCCCCAGCATTTT.

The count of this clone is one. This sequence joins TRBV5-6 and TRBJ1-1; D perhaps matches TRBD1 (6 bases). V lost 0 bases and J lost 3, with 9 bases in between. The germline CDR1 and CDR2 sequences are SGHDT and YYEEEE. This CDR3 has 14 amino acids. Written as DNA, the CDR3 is TGTGCCAGCAGCTTGGTCAGGGGAGACACTGAAGCTTTCTTT. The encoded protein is CASSLVRGDTEAFF.

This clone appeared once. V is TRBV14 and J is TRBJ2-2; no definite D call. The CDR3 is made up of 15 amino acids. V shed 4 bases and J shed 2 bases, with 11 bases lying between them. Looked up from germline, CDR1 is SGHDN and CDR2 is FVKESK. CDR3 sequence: CASSRDGINTGELFF. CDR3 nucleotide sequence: TGTGCCAGCAGCCGAGACGGTATTAACACCGGGGAGCTGTTTTTT. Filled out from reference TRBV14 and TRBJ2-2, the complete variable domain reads EAGVTQFPSHSVIEKGQTVTLRCDPISGHDNLYWYRRVMGKEIKFLLHFVKESKQDESGMPNNRFLAERTGGTYSTLKVQPAELEDSGVYFCASSRDGINTGELFFGEGSRLTVL.

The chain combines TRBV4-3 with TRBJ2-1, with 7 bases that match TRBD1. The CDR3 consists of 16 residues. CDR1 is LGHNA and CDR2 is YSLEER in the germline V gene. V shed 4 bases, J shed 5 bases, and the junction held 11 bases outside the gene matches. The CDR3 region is CASSRSTGSLDNEQFF. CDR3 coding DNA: TGCGCCAGCAGCCGTTCGACAGGGTCTTTGGACAATGAGCAGTTCTTC.

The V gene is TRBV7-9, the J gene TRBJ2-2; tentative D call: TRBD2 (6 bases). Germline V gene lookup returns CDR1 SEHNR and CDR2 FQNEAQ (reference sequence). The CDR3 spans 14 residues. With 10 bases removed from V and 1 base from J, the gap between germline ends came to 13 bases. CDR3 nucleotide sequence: TGTGCCACCGATTGGCGGGAGAACACCGGGGAGCTGTTTTTT. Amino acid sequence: CATDWRENTGELFF.

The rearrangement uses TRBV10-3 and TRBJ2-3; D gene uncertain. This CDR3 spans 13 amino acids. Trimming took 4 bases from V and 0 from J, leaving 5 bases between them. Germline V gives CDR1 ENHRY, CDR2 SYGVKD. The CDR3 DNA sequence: TGTGCCATCAGTGCTTTGAGCACAGATACGCAGTATTTT. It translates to CAISALSTDTQYF.

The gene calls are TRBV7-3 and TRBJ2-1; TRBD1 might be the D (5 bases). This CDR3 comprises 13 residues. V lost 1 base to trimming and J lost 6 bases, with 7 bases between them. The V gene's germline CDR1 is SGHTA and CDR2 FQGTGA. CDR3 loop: CASSLIGANEQFF. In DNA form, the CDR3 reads TGTGCCAGCAGCTTAATAGGGGCCAATGAGCAGTTCTTC.

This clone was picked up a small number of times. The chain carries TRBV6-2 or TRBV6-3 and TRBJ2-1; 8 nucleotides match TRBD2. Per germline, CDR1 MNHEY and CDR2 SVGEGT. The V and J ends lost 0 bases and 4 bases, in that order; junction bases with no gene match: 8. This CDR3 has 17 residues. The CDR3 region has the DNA TGTGCCAGCAGTTACTCGCCGGGTAGCGGGACTTACAATGAGCAGTTCTTC. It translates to CASSYSPGSGTYNEQFF.